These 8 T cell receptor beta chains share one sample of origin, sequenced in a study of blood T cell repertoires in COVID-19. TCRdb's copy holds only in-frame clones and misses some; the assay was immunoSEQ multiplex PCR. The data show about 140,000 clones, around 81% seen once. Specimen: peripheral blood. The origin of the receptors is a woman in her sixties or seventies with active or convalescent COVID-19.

CDR3 nucleotides: TGTGCCACCAGCAGCTACACTAGTAACTCCTACAATGAGCAGTTCTTC. Translated: CATSSYTSNSYNEQFF. The chain couples TRBV15 to TRBJ2-1, with a tentative D call TRBD2 (5 bases). Germline CDR1 is LNHNV and CDR2 is YYDKDF (reference sequence). V was clipped by 3 bases and J by 0 bases, with 12 bases between them. The CDR3 length is 16 residues.

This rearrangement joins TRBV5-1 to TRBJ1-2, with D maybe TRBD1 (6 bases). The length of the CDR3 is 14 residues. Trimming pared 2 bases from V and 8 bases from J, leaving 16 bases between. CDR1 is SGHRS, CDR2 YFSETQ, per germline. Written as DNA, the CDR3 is TGCGCCAGCAGCTTTGGGGGCTCAGTTGGCGGCTACACCTTC. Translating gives CASSFGGSVGGYTF.

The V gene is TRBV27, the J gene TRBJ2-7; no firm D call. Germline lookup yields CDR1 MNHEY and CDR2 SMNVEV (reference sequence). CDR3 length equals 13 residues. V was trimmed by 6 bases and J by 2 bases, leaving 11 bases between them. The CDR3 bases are TGTGCCAGCAGCACCTCGCAGACCTACGAGCAGTACTTC. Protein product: CASSTSQTYEQYF.

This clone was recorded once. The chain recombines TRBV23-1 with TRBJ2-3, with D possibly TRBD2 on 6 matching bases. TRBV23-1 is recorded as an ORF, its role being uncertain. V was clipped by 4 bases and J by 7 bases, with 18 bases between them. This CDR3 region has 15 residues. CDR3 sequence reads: CASSRGDRSLNTQYF. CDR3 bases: TGCGCCAGCAGTCGGGGGGACCGGTCGTTAAATACGCAGTATTTT.

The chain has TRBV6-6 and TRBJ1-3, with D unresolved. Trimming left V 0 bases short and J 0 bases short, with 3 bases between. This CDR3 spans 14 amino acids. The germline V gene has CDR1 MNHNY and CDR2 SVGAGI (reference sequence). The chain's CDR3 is CASSYSNSGNTIYF. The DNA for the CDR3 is TGTGCCAGCAGTTACTCTAACTCTGGAAACACCATATATTTT.

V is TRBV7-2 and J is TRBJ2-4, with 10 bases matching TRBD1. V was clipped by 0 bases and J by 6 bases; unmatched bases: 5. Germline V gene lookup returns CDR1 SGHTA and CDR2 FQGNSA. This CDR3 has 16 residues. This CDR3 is CASSLATGGSGNIQYF. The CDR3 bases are TGTGCCAGCAGCTTAGCGACAGGGGGCTCGGGAAACATTCAGTACTTC.

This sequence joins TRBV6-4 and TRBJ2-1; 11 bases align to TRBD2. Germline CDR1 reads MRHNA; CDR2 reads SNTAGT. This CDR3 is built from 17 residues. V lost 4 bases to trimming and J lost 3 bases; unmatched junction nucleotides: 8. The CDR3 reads CASSARASGRFYNEQFF. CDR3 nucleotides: TGTGCCAGCAGTGCAAGGGCTAGCGGGAGGTTCTACAATGAGCAGTTCTTC.

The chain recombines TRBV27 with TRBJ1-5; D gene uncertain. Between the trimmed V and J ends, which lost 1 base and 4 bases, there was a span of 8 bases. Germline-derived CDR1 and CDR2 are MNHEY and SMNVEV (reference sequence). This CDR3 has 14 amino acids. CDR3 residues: CASSLFRGNQPQHF. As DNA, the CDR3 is TGTGCCAGCAGTTTATTTCGGGGAAATCAGCCCCAGCATTTT.